This is a list of T cell receptor beta chains from one sample in a study of blood T cells in healthy people across ages. TCRdb processed the 5' RACE reads anew with MiXCR; each CDR3 protein has one entry. The top ten hold just over 4% of the sample, which has 1.5 million to 1.8 million distinct CDR3 sequences, 40% to 45% seen once. Source material: blood. Receptors were obtained from a young woman in good health. Each CDR3 is given with its conserved first and last residue. Fields, in order: V gene, J gene, D gene, clone size, CDR3 DNA, CDR3 protein. D genes are given only for firm matches. A row's size may be missing; if present it is once, few, many or a size class.

V: TRBV10-3; J: TRBJ2-3; D: .; size: .; DNA: TGTGCCATCAGTAACCAAGATACGCAGTATTTT; CDR3: CAISNQDTQYF
V: TRBV20-1; J: TRBJ1-2; D: .; size: .; DNA: TGCAGTGCTAGAGATTTGAGAGCGACTACCTATGGCTACACCTTC; CDR3: CSARDLRATTYGYTF
V: TRBV28; J: TRBJ1-2; D: .; size: .; DNA: TGTGCCAGCAGGCCACAGGGATTGGATGGCTACACCTTC; CDR3: CASRPQGLDGYTF
V: TRBV12-3/TRBV12-4; J: TRBJ2-2; D: .; size: .; DNA: TGTGCCAGCATCGGATCGAACACCGGGGAGCTGTTTTTT; CDR3: CASIGSNTGELFF
V: TRBV6-5; J: TRBJ1-1; D: .; size: .; DNA: TGTGCCAGCAGTTACGGTTACGTGCGCGGTGAATTGAACACTGAAGCTTTCTTT; CDR3: CASSYGYVRGELNTEAFF
V: TRBV13; J: TRBJ2-2; D: .; size: .; DNA: TGTGCCTGCAGCTTATTAGGGACCGAGGAGCTGTTTTTT; CDR3: CACSLLGTEELFF
V: TRBV4-3; J: TRBJ1-5; D: .; size: .; DNA: TGCGCCAGCAGCCAAGACGGTTATCAGCCCCAGCATTTT; CDR3: CASSQDGYQPQHF
V: TRBV7-2; J: TRBJ2-7; D: .; size: .; DNA: TGTGCCAGCAGCCCAAACGGTGGCCCCTACGAGCAGTACTTC; CDR3: CASSPNGGPYEQYF
V: TRBV21-1; J: TRBJ2-7; D: .; size: .; DNA: TGTGCCCCTATCCGGGACAGGGAGGGCTACGAGCAGTACTTC; CDR3: CAPIRDREGYEQYF
V: TRBV7-9; J: TRBJ1-1; D: .; size: .; DNA: TGTGCCAGCAGTTTACAGGGCGCTGAAGCTTTCTTT; CDR3: CASSLQGAEAFF
V: TRBV12-3/TRBV12-4; J: TRBJ2-1; D: TRBD2; size: once; DNA: TGTGCCAGTTTACCGGGACTAGGGTTCTATGAGCAGTTCTTC; CDR3: CASLPGLGFYEQFF
V: TRBV5-1; J: TRBJ2-3; D: .; size: .; DNA: TGCGCCAGCAGCTTGGGAAGGGGGGTAGACACGGATACGCAGTATTTT; CDR3: CASSLGRGVDTDTQYF
V: TRBV12-3/TRBV12-4; J: TRBJ1-1; D: .; size: .; DNA: TGTGCCAGCAGTTCGGGGCAGGTAGGGAACACTGAAGCTTTCTTT; CDR3: CASSSGQVGNTEAFF
V: TRBV9; J: TRBJ1-1; D: .; size: few; DNA: TGTGCCAGCAGCGTAGCCCCTCTTGACACTGAAGCTTTCTTT; CDR3: CASSVAPLDTEAFF
V: TRBV29-1; J: TRBJ1-4; D: .; size: few; DNA: TGCAGCGTTGCGTGGGGGTTAAATGAAAAACTGTTTTTT; CDR3: CSVAWGLNEKLFF
V: TRBV4-2; J: TRBJ2-1; D: .; size: .; DNA: TGTGCCAGCAGCCAAGAGCCCTCTCTTGCCTACAATGAGCAGTTCTTC; CDR3: CASSQEPSLAYNEQFF
V: TRBV4-1; J: TRBJ2-7; D: .; size: few; DNA: TGCGCCAGCAGCTCTTCCGGGAGCACTGACTACGAGCAGTACTTC; CDR3: CASSSSGSTDYEQYF
V: TRBV20-1; J: TRBJ2-7; D: TRBD2; size: .; DNA: TGCAGTGCACTAGCGGGAATCTACGAGCAGTACTTC; CDR3: CSALAGIYEQYF
V: TRBV18; J: TRBJ1-2; D: .; size: many; DNA: TGTGCCAGCTCACCTCGGACAGCGAATGGCTACACCTTC; CDR3: CASSPRTANGYTF
V: TRBV27; J: TRBJ1-2; D: TRBD1; size: few; DNA: TGTGCCAGCGGTCCCGGGACAGCCTATAACTATGGCTACACCTTC; CDR3: CASGPGTAYNYGYTF
V: TRBV20-1; J: TRBJ2-3; D: TRBD2; size: .; DNA: TGCAGTGCTCCTCCCCTACTAGCGGCCTACACAGATACGCAGTATTTT; CDR3: CSAPPLLAAYTDTQYF
V: TRBV11-2; J: TRBJ1-2; D: TRBD1; size: .; DNA: TGTGCCAGCAGCCCCCTAGCAGGGGGCTATGGCTACACCTTC; CDR3: CASSPLAGGYGYTF
V: TRBV29-1; J: TRBJ2-7; D: TRBD2; size: few; DNA: TGCAGCGTTGAAGGGACCTCGGGAGGGCCTCGACACGAGCAGTACTTC; CDR3: CSVEGTSGGPRHEQYF
V: TRBV3-1; J: TRBJ2-7; D: .; size: .; DNA: TGTGCCAGCAGCCAAGGACGGGTATTTTACGAGCAGTACTTC; CDR3: CASSQGRVFYEQYF
V: TRBV27; J: TRBJ2-7; D: .; size: .; DNA: TGTGCCAGCATCCCGCCCCATTGCGAGCAGTACTTC; CDR3: CASIPPHCEQYF
V: TRBV4-3; J: TRBJ2-5; D: .; size: .; DNA: TGCGCCAGCAGCCAAGTCACTGGGAAAGAGACCCAGTACTTC; CDR3: CASSQVTGKETQYF
V: TRBV18; J: TRBJ2-7; D: TRBD1; size: few; DNA: TGTGCCAGCTCACGACCGACAGGGGATAACGAGCAGTACTTC; CDR3: CASSRPTGDNEQYF
V: TRBV3-1; J: TRBJ1-6; D: .; size: .; DNA: TGTGCCAGCAGCCAAGAAGGGGTTGGGTCACCCCTCCACTTT; CDR3: CASSQEGVGSPLHF
V: TRBV20-1; J: TRBJ1-1; D: .; size: .; DNA: TGCAGTGCCTACAGGGAAGGTGCTGAAGCTTTCTTT; CDR3: CSAYREGAEAFF
V: TRBV27; J: TRBJ2-1; D: TRBD1; size: .; DNA: TGTGCCAGCAGTCCGACAGGGGGCGGGTTGGGTGAGCAGTTCTTC; CDR3: CASSPTGGGLGEQFF
V: TRBV7-2; J: TRBJ1-2; D: .; size: .; DNA: TGTGCCAGCAGCTTTAAGTCGGAGAACTATGGCTACACCTTC; CDR3: CASSFKSENYGYTF
V: TRBV7-9; J: TRBJ1-4; D: .; size: .; DNA: TGTGCCAGCAGGAGCACCGTAGAAAAACTGTTTTTT; CDR3: CASRSTVEKLFF
V: TRBV5-1; J: TRBJ1-2; D: TRBD1; size: .; DNA: TGCGCCAGCAGCGCGCCAGGGGGTTGGAATGGCTACACCTTC; CDR3: CASSAPGGWNGYTF
V: TRBV20-1; J: TRBJ2-1; D: .; size: few; DNA: TGCAGTGCTTCACACCGACCTGAGCAGTTCTTC; CDR3: CSASHRPEQFF
V: TRBV25-1; J: TRBJ1-6; D: TRBD1; size: few; DNA: TGTGCCACCGTCCCGGACAGGGCTGATTCACCCCTCCACTTT; CDR3: CATVPDRADSPLHF
V: TRBV28; J: TRBJ2-3; D: TRBD2; size: few; DNA: TGTGCCAGCAGTTTTTTTCGGCGGGAGCGCACAGATACGCAGTATTTT; CDR3: CASSFFRRERTDTQYF